These T cell receptor beta chains were read from a single sample in a study of blood T cell repertoires in COVID-19. The method was immunoSEQ multiplex PCR; TCRdb's version includes in-frame clones alone and lacks a portion of them. This repertoire shows 60,000 to 85,000 clones, about 82% found once; its top ten account for approximately 20%. Sequenced material: peripheral blood. The receptors stem from a woman aged 60-75 years with acute or convalescent COVID-19. Each CDR3 is given with its conserved first and last residue. The D gene is left open where the match is weak. Size values are once, few and many counts, or a class for expanded clones, and some rows have none.

clone size,J gene,V gene,D gene,CDR3 protein,CDR3 DNA
few,TRBJ1-4,TRBV6-5,TRBD1,CASSPSTGSNEKLFF,TGTGCCAGCAGTCCTTCGACAGGGTCTAATGAAAAACTGTTTTTT
.,TRBJ1-1,TRBV21-1,.,CASSTHRDSILNTEAFF,TGTGCCAGCAGCACTCACCGGGACAGCATTTTGAACACTGAAGCTTTCTTT
.,TRBJ2-5,TRBV24-1,TRBD1,CATKGTGGQETQYF,TGTGCCACCAAGGGGACAGGGGGCCAAGAGACCCAGTACTTC
.,TRBJ2-7,TRBV11-3,TRBD1,CASSLTGFSEQYF,TGTGCCAGCAGCTTGACAGGGTTTAGCGAGCAGTACTTC
few,TRBJ2-7,TRBV11-3,.,CASSLETASEQYF,TGTGCCAGCAGCTTAGAGACAGCATCCGAGCAGTACTTC
.,TRBJ1-1,TRBV11-2,TRBD1,CASSSLHRGAKRTEAFF,TGTGCCAGCAGCTCCCTACACAGGGGGGCTAAGAGAACTGAAGCTTTCTTT
.,TRBJ1-5,TRBV5-8,.,CASSLSPGHSNQPQHF,TGTGCCAGCAGCTTGTCCCCGGGACACAGCAATCAGCCCCAGCATTTT
.,TRBJ1-6,TRBV27,TRBD1,CASSWGALGGQGNSPLHF,TGTGCCAGCAGTTGGGGAGCACTGGGGGGACAGGGGAATTCACCCCTCCACTTT
.,TRBJ2-1,TRBV7-7,.,CASSLNQGPSYNEQFF,TGTGCCAGCAGCTTAAATCAGGGGCCCTCCTACAATGAGCAGTTCTTC
.,TRBJ2-2,TRBV5-6,TRBD1,CASSPPGQGITGELFF,TGTGCCAGCAGCCCGCCGGGACAGGGGATCACCGGGGAGCTGTTTTTT
.,TRBJ2-3,TRBV20-1,TRBD1,CSASGQGESDTQYF,TGCAGTGCTAGTGGACAGGGGGAATCAGATACGCAGTATTTT
.,TRBJ1-5,TRBV28,.,CASQTTGGSNQPQHF,TGTGCCTCTCAAACTACGGGGGGATCGAATCAGCCCCAGCATTTT
.,TRBJ2-3,TRBV20-1,.,CSASLEITDTQYF,TGCAGTGCTAGTCTGGAGATAACAGATACGCAGTATTTT
.,TRBJ2-4,TRBV29-1,.,CSVEGYQGLNIQYF,TGCAGCGTTGAAGGGTACCAGGGATTAAACATTCAGTACTTC
.,TRBJ1-2,TRBV19,.,CASSPSGVSYTF,TGTGCCAGTAGCCCCAGCGGGGTGAGCTACACCTTC
.,TRBJ2-3,TRBV7-2,.,CASGLGDTQYF,TGTGCCAGCGGCCTCGGGGATACGCAGTATTTT
.,TRBJ1-3,TRBV5-8,.,CASSFIGNTIYF,TGTGCCAGCAGCTTTATTGGAAACACCATATATTTT
.,TRBJ1-2,TRBV5-1,TRBD1,CASSSDGQGLNYGYTF,TGCGCCAGCAGCTCGGACGGACAGGGCCTCAACTATGGCTACACCTTC
.,TRBJ1-1,TRBV5-6,.,CASSPDRPVSNTEAFF,TGTGCCAGCAGCCCAGACAGGCCAGTTTCGAACACTGAAGCTTTCTTT
.,TRBJ2-3,TRBV7-9,.,CASSSGGPSTDTQYF,TGTGCCAGCAGTTCCGGGGGACCCAGCACAGATACGCAGTATTTT
.,TRBJ1-1,TRBV5-1,TRBD1,CASSLVRDRWNTESSVAFF,TGCGCCAGCAGCTTGGTTCGGGACAGGTGGAACACTGAAAGCTCTGTCGCTTTCTTT
once,TRBJ2-1,TRBV19,.,CASSPRLVHNEQFF,TGTGCCAGTAGTCCTAGACTAGTTCACAATGAGCAGTTCTTC
.,TRBJ2-7,TRBV2,TRBD1,CASGSTGGGYEQYF,TGTGCCAGCGGCTCGACAGGGGGTGGTTACGAGCAGTACTTC
.,TRBJ1-5,TRBV2,TRBD1,CASSEAFLQGANYQPQHF,TGTGCCAGCAGTGAAGCATTTTTACAGGGGGCGAATTATCAGCCCCAGCATTTT
.,TRBJ2-7,TRBV27,.,CASSLSIVGQAAYEQYF,TGTGCCAGCAGTTTATCGATAGTGGGGCAGGCTGCCTACGAGCAGTACTTC
many,TRBJ2-5,TRBV2,TRBD1,CASSEDRGFQETQYF,TGTGCCAGCAGTGAAGACAGGGGATTTCAAGAGACCCAGTACTTC
.,TRBJ2-1,TRBV18,.,CASSPYSSVSSYNEQFF,TGTGCCAGCTCACCCTATAGTTCGGTAAGCTCCTACAATGAGCAGTTCTTC
.,TRBJ1-2,TRBV5-1,.,CASSLETGSAGYTF,TGCGCCAGCAGCTTGGAAACAGGGTCGGCTGGCTACACCTTC
.,TRBJ1-6,TRBV30,.,CAWSVSAGPGSPLHF,TGTGCCTGGAGTGTATCGGCCGGCCCGGGGTCACCCCTCCACTTT
.,TRBJ1-4,TRBV19,TRBD1,CASSMGQGGEKLFF,TGTGCCAGTAGTATGGGACAGGGGGGTGAAAAACTGTTTTTT
.,TRBJ2-3,TRBV29-1,.,CSVGDSSTDTQYF,TGCAGCGTCGGGGACTCAAGCACAGATACGCAGTATTTT
.,TRBJ2-6,TRBV29-1,.,CSVDWAGSGANVLTF,TGCAGCGTTGATTGGGCAGGCTCTGGGGCCAACGTCCTGACTTTC
.,TRBJ1-1,TRBV9,.,CASSVQSNTEAFF,TGTGCCAGCAGCGTACAGTCCAACACTGAAGCTTTCTTT
.,TRBJ2-4,TRBV11-2,TRBD1,CATQGQGGNIQYF,TGTGCCACCCAGGGACAGGGAGGAAACATTCAGTACTTC
.,TRBJ1-1,TRBV10-1,.,CASSHSVLNTEAFF,TGCGCCAGCAGCCACTCCGTTCTGAACACTGAAGCTTTCTTT
.,TRBJ2-7,TRBV6-2/TRBV6-3,TRBD1,CASSRQGREQYF,TGTGCCAGCAGTCGACAGGGTCGGGAGCAGTACTTC
.,TRBJ2-3,TRBV19,TRBD1,CASSPGQGPQYF,TGTGCCAGTAGTCCCGGACAGGGTCCGCAGTATTTT
.,TRBJ2-2,TRBV19,.,CAVSTGYNGELFF,TGTGCCGTTAGTACAGGGTACAACGGGGAGCTGTTTTTT
few,TRBJ2-5,TRBV5-6,TRBD1,CASSLVGTGIQETQYF,TGTGCCAGCAGCTTGGTCGGGACAGGGATTCAAGAGACCCAGTACTTC
.,TRBJ2-5,TRBV18,TRBD1,CASSPTMDRETQYF,TGTGCCAGCTCACCTACTATGGACAGGGAGACCCAGTACTTC
.,TRBJ1-5,TRBV18,TRBD1,CASSPARTGNSNQPQHF,TGTGCCAGCTCACCAGCTAGGACAGGTAATAGCAATCAGCCCCAGCATTTT
once,TRBJ2-7,TRBV29-1,.,CSVEDLSQQGSSYEQYF,TGCAGCGTTGAAGATCTTAGTCAGCAGGGGAGCTCCTACGAGCAGTACTTC
.,TRBJ2-1,TRBV7-3,.,CASSTGTYNEQFF,TGTGCCAGCAGTACCGGGACCTACAATGAGCAGTTCTTC
.,TRBJ2-2,TRBV29-1,.,CSVEYQTGELFF,TGCAGCGTTGAATACCAGACCGGGGAGCTGTTTTTT
.,TRBJ2-2,TRBV12-3/TRBV12-4,.,CASRQTTGELFF,TGTGCCAGCAGACAGACGACCGGGGAGCTGTTTTTT
few,TRBJ2-1,TRBV7-9,TRBD1,CASSPPRDRGYNEQFF,TGTGCCAGCAGCCCGCCCCGGGACAGGGGCTACAATGAGCAGTTCTTC
.,TRBJ2-1,TRBV5-6,TRBD1,CASSSGTGAYNEQFF,TGTGCCAGCAGCTCCGGGACAGGAGCCTACAATGAGCAGTTCTTC
.,TRBJ2-6,TRBV9,TRBD2,CASSVDEREVPSGANVLTF,TGTGCCAGCAGCGTAGATGAGCGGGAGGTCCCGTCTGGGGCCAACGTCCTGACTTTC
.,TRBJ1-5,TRBV6-6,TRBD1,CASSLDRNNQPQHF,TGTGCCAGCAGTCTGGACAGGAACAATCAGCCCCAGCATTTT
.,TRBJ1-2,TRBV5-1,.,CASSLGGYGYTF,TGCGCCAGCAGCTTGGGAGGGTACGGCTACACCTTC
.,TRBJ1-2,TRBV6-1,TRBD1,CASSEVGTDGYTF,TGTGCCAGCAGCGAAGTTGGGACAGATGGCTACACCTTC
.,TRBJ2-5,TRBV7-2,TRBD1,CASSPGQGARETQYF,TGTGCCAGCAGCCCTGGACAGGGGGCGCGGGAGACCCAGTACTTC
.,TRBJ1-1,TRBV25-1,.,CASRGSGNEAFF,TGTGCCAGTCGGGGAAGTGGTAATGAAGCTTTCTTT
few,TRBJ2-7,TRBV24-1,.,CATAEESDEQYF,TGTGCCACCGCCGAGGAGAGCGACGAGCAGTACTTC
.,TRBJ2-7,TRBV5-6,.,CASSLFNEQYF,TGTGCCAGCAGCTTGTTCAACGAGCAGTACTTC